Presented here are 18 T cell receptor beta chains from one specimen sequenced in a study of shared clonotypes between healthy human individuals. Sequencing was performed with immunoSEQ multiplex PCR; in TCRdb, only in-frame clones are kept and a portion is missing. The sample contains roughly 1,100,000 clones, 75% of which appear only once. Input material: memory CD4+ T cells sorted from blood. Stated subset: CD45RA-negative fraction. The origin of the receptors is a man aged 18-30 years in good health.

The CDR3 loop reads CASSLERAGIGTDTQYF. In DNA, the CDR3 is TGTGCCAGCAGCTTAGAGCGAGCGGGAATAGGGACAGATACGCAGTATTTT. V and J are TRBV7-2 and TRBJ2-3; 7 bases line up with TRBD2. Germline V lookup: CDR1 SGHTA, CDR2 FQGNSA. The CDR3 has 17 amino acids. Unmatched junction bases numbered 10, after V lost 1 base and J lost 3 bases.

The chain has TRBV7-9 and TRBJ2-7, with TRBD2 matching 7 bases. Trimming cost V 1 base and J 6 bases; bases outside gene matches: 6. The CDR3 sequence is 14 residues long. Germline CDR1 reads SEHNR; CDR2 reads FQNEAQ (reference sequence). The chain's CDR3 is CASSLGGSSAEQYF. The CDR3 region has the DNA TGTGCCAGCAGCTTAGGCGGGAGTTCGGCCGAGCAGTACTTC.

This chain connects TRBV20-1 to TRBJ2-1; D not certain. V shed 5 bases and J shed 5 bases, with 4 bases lying between them. The V gene's germline CDR1 is DFQATT and CDR2 SNEGSKA (reference sequence). The CDR3 is made up of 10 amino acids. The CDR3 coding sequence is TGCAGTGCTGCGAACAATGAGCAGTTCTTC. It encodes CSAANNEQFF.

Details on this clone: In the same sample, other DNA sequences code for this CDR3. V gene TRBV19 combines with J gene TRBJ1-5; D is unclear. The CDR3 spans 12 residues. Germline CDR1 reads LNHDA; CDR2 reads SQIVND (reference sequence). Deletions cut 3 bases from V and 5 bases from J, with 5 bases between. The CDR3 loop reads CASSIGYQPQHF. DNA for the CDR3: TGTGCCAGTAGTATCGGGTATCAGCCCCAGCATTTT.

Written as DNA, the CDR3 is TGTGCCAGCAGGGAGACCGGGTTCTTGGAGACCCAGTACTTC. Its translation: CASRETGFLETQYF. This chain joins TRBV2 and TRBJ2-5; no reliable D call. This CDR3 spans 14 amino acids. V was cut by 6 bases and J by 5 bases, with 16 bases left in between. The germline V gene has CDR1 SNHLY and CDR2 FYNNEI.

This clone was counted a few times. The genes are TRBV7-9 and TRBJ2-7; D is unresolved. With 9 bases removed from V and 2 bases from J, the gap between germline ends came to 20 bases. CDR1 is SEHNR, CDR2 FQNEAQ, per germline (reference sequence). The CDR3 covers 15 residues. CDR3 residues: CASSTHLLPPYEQYF. The CDR3 DNA is TGTGCCAGTTCGACCCATTTACTACCCCCCTACGAGCAGTACTTC.

V usage is TRBV2 and J usage is TRBJ1-2; 9 positions agree with TRBD1. Per germline, CDR1 SNHLY and CDR2 FYNNEI. This CDR3 comprises 15 residues. V gave up 6 bases and J gave up 6 bases; unmatched junction bases: 11. The CDR3 is CASSQLQGAHDGYTF. As DNA, the CDR3 is TGTGCCAGCAGCCAACTACAGGGGGCGCATGATGGCTACACCTTC.

This clone was recorded a few times. CDR3 loop: CATQLDRGGNQPQHF. In DNA form, the CDR3 reads TGTGCCACGCAGTTGGACAGGGGGGGCAATCAGCCCCAGCATTTT. The V gene is TRBV15, the J gene TRBJ1-5; TRBD1 matches 10 bases. CDR3 length: 15 amino acids. V shed 9 bases and J 2 bases; nucleotides not matched to a gene: 7. Per the germline V gene, CDR1 is LNHNV and CDR2 is YYDKDF (reference sequence). Together with reference TRBV15 and TRBJ1-5, the CDR3 gives the full variable domain: DAMVIQNPRYQVTQFGKPVTLSCSQTLNHNVMYWYQQKSSQAPKLLFHYYDKDFNNEADTPDNFQSRRPNTSFCFLDIRSPGLGDTAMYLCATQLDRGGNQPQHFGDGTRLSIL.

The chain couples TRBV30 to TRBJ1-3, with D possibly being TRBD1 (6 bases). CDR3 length: 13 residues. The ends were cut back, 7 bases at V and 0 bases at J, with 10 bases in the middle. Germline values: CDR1 GTSNPN, CDR2 SVGIG (reference sequence). The CDR3 is CAYTGSSGNTIYF. The CDR3 nucleotides read TGTGCCTATACAGGGAGCTCTGGAAACACCATATATTTT.

This clone was detected a few times. This sequence joins TRBV6-1 and TRBJ1-1, with 7 nucleotides matching TRBD1. Germline V gene sequence: CDR1 MNHNS, CDR2 SASEGT. V shed 4 bases and J 2 bases; nucleotides not matched to a gene: 4. CDR3 size: 14 residues. CDR3 sequence reads: CASSADRINTEAFF. The CDR3 nucleotides read TGTGCCAGCAGTGCGGACAGGATAAACACTGAAGCTTTCTTT.

The CDR3 spells CASSPASGVPHEQYF. In nucleotides, the CDR3 is TGTGCCAGCAGCCCGGCCAGCGGGGTTCCCCACGAGCAGTACTTC. The rearrangement uses TRBV7-9 and TRBJ2-7, with 7 bases aligning to TRBD2. Germline assignment: CDR1 SEHNR and CDR2 FQNEAQ (reference sequence). The CDR3 extends over 15 amino acids. V dropped 5 bases and J dropped 5; count of bases not matched to a gene: 12. The full variable domain, with the rest looked up from reference TRBV7-9 and TRBJ2-7, is DTGVSQNPRHKITKRGQNVTFRCDPISEHNRLYWYRQTLGQGPEFLTYFQNEAQLEKSRLLSDRFSAERPKGSFSTLEIQRTEQGDSAMYLCASSPASGVPHEQYFGPGTRLTVT.

The chain has TRBV6-5 and TRBJ1-2; a possible D gene is TRBD1 (5 bases). CDR3 length: 14 residues. CDR1 and CDR2 from the germline V gene are MNHEY and SVGAGI. Trimming removed 1 base from V and 8 bases from J, with 14 bases in between. CDR3 in DNA: TGTGCCAGCAGTTACTGGGGGGGGGAAGGCGGCTACACCTTC. Translated: CASSYWGGEGGYTF.

V usage is TRBV6-1 and J usage is TRBJ1-2, with TRBD1 identical over 9 bases. V lost 4 bases and J lost 1; bases outside the gene matches: 7. The germline CDR1 and CDR2 sequences are MNHNS and SASEGT. The CDR3 extends over 16 amino acids. This CDR3 is CASSGGTGRFNYGYTF. As DNA, the CDR3 is TGTGCCAGCAGTGGCGGGACAGGGAGGTTTAACTATGGCTACACCTTC.

V gene TRBV7-8 combines with J gene TRBJ1-1; 8 bases map to TRBD1. V gave up 3 bases and J gave up 4 bases; unmatched junction bases: 7. This CDR3 has 15 amino acids. The germline V gene encodes CDR1 SGHVS and CDR2 FQNEAQ. CDR3 coding DNA: TGTGCCAGCAGCTTTAGACAGGGGAGGGGCACTGAAGCTTTCTTT. Protein sequence: CASSFRQGRGTEAFF. Variable domain in full (rest from reference TRBV7-8 and TRBJ1-1): GAGVSQSPRYKVAKRGQDVALRCDPISGHVSLFWYQQALGQGPEFLTYFQNEAQLDKSGLPSDRFFAERPEGSVSTLKIQRTQQEDSAVYLCASSFRQGRGTEAFFGQGTRLTVV.

DNA of the CDR3: TGCGCCAGCAGCTTGGGCGGGGGGAACTCCTACGAGCAGTACTTC. Translated: CASSLGGGNSYEQYF. This chain links TRBV5-1 with TRBJ2-7; the match to TRBD2 covers 8 bases. The germline CDR1 and CDR2 sequences are SGHRS and YFSETQ. This CDR3 is 15 amino acids long. V was pared by 0 bases and J by 0 bases, with 2 bases of the junction left unmatched.

This chain links TRBV5-1 with TRBJ1-2, with TRBD1 identical over 8 bases. Germline V gene lookup returns CDR1 SGHRS and CDR2 YFSETQ. V was clipped by 7 bases and J by 8 bases; unmatched bases: 19. The CDR3 is 16 amino acids. The CDR3: CASASYSPAGGQGYTF. The CDR3 coding sequence is TGCGCCAGCGCCTCTTACTCCCCGGCAGGGGGCCAAGGCTACACCTTC.

J is TRBJ2-5 and V is TRBV7-9, with a tentative D call TRBD1 (5 bases). CDR1 is SEHNR and CDR2 is FQNEAQ in the germline V gene (reference sequence). The V end lost 10 bases, the J end lost 4 bases, and 10 bases lay between the germline ends. The CDR3 length is 11 residues. For the CDR3, the DNA is TGTGCCAACGGGCAGGGAGAGACCCAGTACTTC. This translates into CANGQGETQYF.

The rearrangement joins TRBV27 to TRBJ2-1; D is ambiguous. Germline CDR1 and CDR2: MNHEY and SMNVEV (reference sequence). V lost 5 bases to trimming and J lost 3 bases, with 11 bases between them. The CDR3 consists of 14 residues. CDR3 sequence reads: CASSLTDDYNEQFF. DNA of the CDR3: TGTGCCAGCAGTCTTACAGACGACTACAATGAGCAGTTCTTC.